Below are 10 T cell receptor beta chains sequenced from a single sample in a study of T cells in tuberculosis. The method was immunoSEQ multiplex PCR; TCRdb's version includes in-frame clones alone and lacks a portion of them. This sample has 25,000 to 35,000 clones; approximately 90% occur once, and the top ten carry 7% to 9%. Source material: PBMCs. These TCRs come from a donor between 10 and 35 years old with latent tuberculosis or without tuberculosis infection. Some clones in this sample may be carry-over from other donors' samples.

The genes are TRBV6-1 and TRBJ1-2; tentative D call: TRBD1 (5 bases). The CDR3 runs 15 residues. Trimming took 3 bases from V and 4 from J, leaving 15 bases between them. Germline CDR1 and CDR2: MNHNS and SASEGT. The CDR3 bases are TGTGCCAGCAGTGAGTCGGGGGGAGCCCCCTATGGCTACACCTTC. It specifies CASSESGGAPYGYTF.

V gene TRBV5-1 combines with J gene TRBJ2-1; 7 nucleotides align to TRBD2. J lost 6 bases, V lost 2 bases, and 8 bases had no gene match. This CDR3 is built from 15 residues. Germline V gene sequence: CDR1 SGHRS, CDR2 YFSETQ. CDR3 sequence (DNA): TGCGCCAGCAGCTTAGTTTCCGGGACTACCAATGAGCAGTTCTTC. Translated, it gives CASSLVSGTTNEQFF.

This chain links TRBV13 with TRBJ2-4, with no clear D. Trimming took 3 bases from V and 0 from J, leaving 6 bases between them. Germline CDR1 PRHDT, CDR2 FYEKMQ (reference sequence). CDR3 length: 14 amino acids. The CDR3 DNA reads TGTGCCAGCAGCTTCGGAGTAGCCAAAAACATTCAGTACTTC. Protein sequence: CASSFGVAKNIQYF. The entire variable domain, with the rest obtained from reference TRBV13 and TRBJ2-4, is as follows: AAGVIQSPRHLIKEKRETATLKCYPIPRHDTVYWYQQGPGQDPQFLISFYEKMQSDKGSIPDRFSAQQFSDYHSELNMSSLELGDSALYFCASSFGVAKNIQYFGAGTRLSVL.

The chain uses TRBV15 and TRBJ1-5, with D uncertain. CDR1 LNHNV and CDR2 YYDKDF come from the germline V gene (reference sequence). CDR3 size: 16 residues. The V end lost 0 bases, the J end lost 3 bases, and 12 bases lay between the germline ends. The chain's CDR3 is CATSRDPSDPNQPQHF. Here the CDR3 DNA reads TGTGCCACCAGCAGAGATCCCAGCGACCCCAATCAGCCCCAGCATTTT.

The V call is TRBV7-2, the J call TRBJ2-1; D call uncertain. V dropped 5 bases and J dropped 2 bases, with 19 bases sitting between them. From germline, CDR1 is SGHTA and CDR2 FQGNSA. The CDR3 consists of 17 residues. CDR3 DNA: TGTGCCAGCAGCCCCCTTATTGCGCCTCCAACCTACAATGAGCAGTTCTTC. Its protein is CASSPLIAPPTYNEQFF. The variable domain in full, completed from reference TRBV7-2 and TRBJ2-1, reads GAGVSQSPSNKVTEKGKDVELRCDPISGHTALYWYRQSLGQGLEFLIYFQGNSAPDKSGLPSDRFSAERTGGSVSTLTIQRTQQEDSAVYLCASSPLIAPPTYNEQFFGPGTRLTVL.

J is TRBJ2-1 and V is TRBV7-6; unclear D gene. CDR3 size: 14 residues. With 1 base removed from V and 3 bases from J, the gap between germline ends came to 7 bases. Germline lookup yields CDR1 SGHVS and CDR2 FNYEAQ. The CDR3 sequence is CASSLGGNYNEQFF. CDR3 bases: TGTGCCAGCAGCTTAGGCGGAAACTACAATGAGCAGTTCTTC. The full variable domain, in which reference TRBV7-6 and TRBJ2-1 provide the parts outside the CDR3, is GAGVSQSPRYKVTKRGQDVALRCDPISGHVSLYWYRQALGQGPEFLTYFNYEAQQDKSGLPNDRFSAERPEGSISTLTIQRTEQRDSAMYRCASSLGGNYNEQFFGPGTRLTVL.

The gene calls are TRBV2 and TRBJ1-1, with 11 bases identical to TRBD1. V lost 5 bases to trimming and J lost 4 bases; unmatched junction nucleotides: 9. Looked up from germline, CDR1 is SNHLY and CDR2 is FYNNEI. The CDR3 runs 16 residues. The CDR3 loop reads CASSLSRDRGSTEAFF. CDR3 DNA sequence: TGTGCCAGCAGTCTCTCCCGGGACAGGGGGAGCACTGAAGCTTTCTTT.

V is TRBV27 and J is TRBJ2-7; 9 bases are shared with TRBD2. Trimming removed 6 bases from V and 0 bases from J; junction bases left unmatched: 6. The CDR3 contains 15 residues. Looked up from germline, CDR1 is MNHEY and CDR2 is SMNVEV (reference sequence). DNA for the CDR3: TGTGCCAGCAGCTTTAGCGGGGGACCCTCCTACGAGCAGTACTTC. Protein: CASSFSGGPSYEQYF.

V usage is TRBV6-6 and J usage is TRBJ1-1, with a weak D call TRBD1 (5 bases). V was shortened by 0 bases and J by 4 bases, with 12 bases between the two germline ends. The CDR3 consists of 15 residues. Germline V gives CDR1 MNHNY, CDR2 SVGAGI (reference sequence). As DNA, the CDR3 is TGTGCCAGCAGTTACTCCCCGGGGGTGGGCACTGAAGCTTTCTTT. This sequence encodes CASSYSPGVGTEAFF.

The gene calls are TRBV28 and TRBJ1-2; a weak D match, TRBD1 (5 bases). CDR3 length equals 12 residues. Trimming removed 6 bases at V and 4 bases at J, with 9 bases between. The V gene's germline CDR1 is MDHEN and CDR2 SYDVKM. CDR3 in DNA: TGTGCCAGCAGCGACAGTTTCTATGGCTACACCTTC. Its translation: CASSDSFYGYTF.